The 19 T cell receptor beta chains presented below share a single source sample, sequenced in a study of beta chain features in type 1 diabetes. Reverse transcription of all isolated RNA meant that expressed TCRB transcripts were sequenced. Sequenced by immunoSEQ multiplex PCR; TCRdb stores in-frame clones only, minus some. The sample lists fewer than 900,000 clones; about a sixth were seen once. The sample consisted of naive CD4+ T cells from blood. The source is a woman between 18 and 29 years old in good health.

The rearrangement links TRBV2 to TRBJ2-2; D gene ambiguous. V was shortened by 6 bases and J by 9 bases, with 8 bases between the two germline ends. The length of the CDR3 is 11 residues. The germline CDR1 and CDR2 sequences are SNHLY and FYNNEI. CDR3 bases: TGTGCCAGCAGGACCAACCGGGAGCTGTTTTTT. Its translation is CASRTNRELFF.

This chain joins TRBV27 and TRBJ2-4; TRBD1 aligns across 7 bases. CDR3 length: 14 amino acids. The V and J ends lost 5 bases and 3 bases, in that order; junction bases with no gene match: 4. CDR1 MNHEY and CDR2 SMNVEV come from the germline V gene (reference sequence). The CDR3 reads CASSPGTVKNIQYF. The DNA for the CDR3 is TGTGCCAGCAGTCCAGGGACAGTCAAAAACATTCAGTACTTC.

This clone came up a few times. The chain couples TRBV5-1 to TRBJ2-1; 10 bases align to TRBD1. The V and J ends lost 6 bases and 3 bases, in that order; junction bases with no gene match: 3. There are 14 residues in the CDR3. Germline CDR1 reads SGHRS; CDR2 reads YFSETQ. The CDR3: CASNGQGVYNEQFF. CDR3 DNA sequence: TGCGCCAGCAATGGACAGGGGGTCTACAATGAGCAGTTCTTC.

This clone has a handful of counts. The genes are TRBV7-2 and TRBJ2-3, with 10 nucleotides matching TRBD2. The CDR3 extends over 17 amino acids. Germline CDR1 reads SGHTA; CDR2 reads FQGNSA. V lost 3 bases and J lost 4; bases outside the gene matches: 10. The CDR3 sequence: CASSFRPSSGSSDTQYF. The CDR3 DNA is TGTGCCAGCAGCTTCCGACCCTCTAGCGGGAGTTCAGATACGCAGTATTTT.

This chain uses TRBV6-6 with TRBJ1-1; D is ambiguous. V lost 5 bases and J 4 bases, leaving 8 bases between the germline ends. CDR1 and CDR2 from the germline V gene are MNHNY and SVGAGI (reference sequence). The CDR3 has 12 amino acids. As DNA, the CDR3 is TGTGCCAGCAGTCCCGTGACCACTGAAGCTTTCTTT. It translates to CASSPVTTEAFF.

This clone was seen a few times. This CDR3 reads CASSQKVTDTQYF. DNA for the CDR3: TGTGCCAGCAGCCAGAAGGTTACAGATACGCAGTATTTT. This chain connects TRBV28 to TRBJ2-3; D is unclear. The CDR3 is made up of 13 amino acids. V lost 6 bases, J lost 3 bases, and 10 bases lay in between. CDR1 is MDHEN and CDR2 is SYDVKM in the germline V gene.

The genes are TRBV4-3 and TRBJ2-7; no definite D call. This CDR3 has 15 amino acids. The V end lost 0 bases, the J end lost 0 bases, and 9 bases lay between the germline ends. Germline V lookup: CDR1 LGHNA, CDR2 YSLEER. Written as DNA, the CDR3 is TGCGCCAGCAGCCAAGAAGGCCGCAACTCCTACGAGCAGTACTTC. This codes for CASSQEGRNSYEQYF.

V usage is TRBV5-4 and J usage is TRBJ2-3, with D possibly matching TRBD2 (6 bases). This CDR3 has 16 residues. Trimming removed 3 bases from V and 2 bases from J, with 16 bases in between. Germline V lookup: CDR1 SGHNT, CDR2 YYREEE (reference sequence). The chain's CDR3 is CASSYNRGLATDTQYF. CDR3 nucleotide sequence: TGTGCCAGCAGCTACAACCGGGGACTTGCCACAGATACGCAGTATTTT.

This chain links TRBV18 with TRBJ2-1; D perhaps matches TRBD2 (5 bases). The germline V gene encodes CDR1 KGHSH and CDR2 LQKENI. This CDR3 contains 13 residues. V shed 5 bases and J shed 9 bases, with 14 bases lying between them. CDR3 in amino acids: CASSATAVVEQFF. CDR3 in DNA: TGTGCCAGCTCAGCCACAGCGGTGGTTGAGCAGTTCTTC. The full variable domain, in which reference TRBV18 and TRBJ2-1 provide the parts outside the CDR3, is NAGVMQNPRHLVRRRGQEARLRCSPMKGHSHVYWYRQLPEEGLKFMVYLQKENIIDESGMPKERFSAEFPKEGPSILRIQQVVRGDSAAYFCASSATAVVEQFFGPGTRLTVL.

This clone turned up a few times. The chain combines TRBV28 with TRBJ2-5; TRBD1 agrees at 9 bases. Germline CDR1 is MDHEN and CDR2 is SYDVKM. The CDR3 has 15 amino acids. V lost 3 bases, J lost 2 bases, and 4 bases stayed unmatched. The CDR3 region is CASSFLGQGQETQYF. In DNA, the CDR3 is TGTGCCAGCAGTTTCCTGGGACAGGGTCAAGAGACCCAGTACTTC.

V usage is TRBV5-4 and J usage is TRBJ2-3; TRBD2 matches 12 bases. V shed 4 bases, J shed 0 bases, and the junction held 3 bases outside the gene matches. The CDR3 is 16 amino acids. Germline CDR1 and CDR2: SGHNT and YYREEE (reference sequence). DNA for the CDR3: TGTGCCAGCAGCCTAGCGGGAGGGCCAAGCACAGATACGCAGTATTTT. Its protein product is CASSLAGGPSTDTQYF.

This clone appeared a few times. DNA of the CDR3: TGCAGCGTTAAAGCCTCCGGTACCGAGCAGTACTTC. Amino acid sequence: CSVKASGTEQYF. J is TRBJ2-7 and V is TRBV29-1, with unresolved D. Germline V gives CDR1 SQVTM, CDR2 ANQGSEA. The CDR3 has 12 amino acids. V gave up 5 bases and J gave up 6 bases, with 14 bases separating them.

This clone has only a few counts. CDR3 region: CASSEGWEGEKLFF. The CDR3 coding sequence is TGTGCCAGCAGTGAGGGGTGGGAAGGAGAAAAACTGTTTTTT. The V and J genes are TRBV25-1 and TRBJ1-4; D gene unclear. This CDR3 has 14 amino acids. V gave up 3 bases and J gave up 8 bases, with 13 bases separating them. Germline loops: CDR1 MGHDK, CDR2 SYGVNS.

The rearrangement joins TRBV29-1 to TRBJ2-4; 7 bases map to TRBD1. Germline V gene lookup returns CDR1 SQVTM and CDR2 ANQGSEA. Germline trimming cut 6 bases from V and 5 bases from J; bases unmatched to any gene: 4. The CDR3 totals 12 residues. For the CDR3, the DNA is TGCAGCGTGGGACAGCTTGAAAACATTCAGTACTTC. Its protein is CSVGQLENIQYF.

This clone was seen only a few times. V is TRBV4-2 and J is TRBJ2-7, with TRBD1 matching over 7 bases. Germline-derived CDR1 and CDR2 are LGHNA and YNFKEQ. The CDR3 covers 15 residues. V lost 0 bases and J lost 3; bases outside the gene matches: 5. The CDR3 region has the DNA TGTGCCAGCAGCCAAGACGGGACAGAGATCTACGAGCAGTACTTC. Translating gives CASSQDGTEIYEQYF.

Comment on this clone: The sample carries other DNA sequences with the same CDR3. This chain joins TRBV18 and TRBJ1-1, with D perhaps TRBD1 (5 bases). Germline V CDR1 and CDR2: KGHSH, LQKENI. This CDR3 comprises 15 residues. The V end was cut by 2 bases, the J end by 1 base, with 11 bases between. The CDR3 region is CASSPSRGGNTEAFF. CDR3 bases: TGTGCCAGCTCACCATCCCGGGGGGGGAACACTGAAGCTTTCTTT.

The chain carries TRBV28 and TRBJ2-7; D uncertain. Trimming pared 1 base from V and 2 bases from J, leaving 9 bases between. The CDR3 extends over 14 amino acids. Germline-derived CDR1 and CDR2 are MDHEN and SYDVKM. CDR3 sequence (DNA): TGTGCCAGCAGTTTATTGGATGACCCCTACGAGCAGTACTTC. Protein sequence: CASSLLDDPYEQYF.

The sample holds a few counts of this clone. J is TRBJ1-3 and V is TRBV6-6; TRBD1 agrees at 8 bases. The ends lost 10 bases at V and 3 bases at J; junction bases unmatched: 11. Per the germline V gene, CDR1 is MNHNY and CDR2 is SVGAGI (reference sequence). This CDR3 has 15 amino acids. CDR3 DNA sequence: TGTGCCACCCAAATGACAGGGGCGAATGGAAACACCATATATTTT. It encodes CATQMTGANGNTIYF.

This clone was counted a few times. The chain couples TRBV19 to TRBJ2-7; TRBD2 matches 11 bases. Germline CDR1 and CDR2: LNHDA and SQIVND (reference sequence). The trim removed 5 bases at V and 1 base at J, leaving 7 bases unmatched. The CDR3 has 16 residues. The DNA of the CDR3 is TGTGCCAGTAGTGTGGGGACTAGCGGCTCATCCTACGAGCAGTACTTC. Protein: CASSVGTSGSSYEQYF.